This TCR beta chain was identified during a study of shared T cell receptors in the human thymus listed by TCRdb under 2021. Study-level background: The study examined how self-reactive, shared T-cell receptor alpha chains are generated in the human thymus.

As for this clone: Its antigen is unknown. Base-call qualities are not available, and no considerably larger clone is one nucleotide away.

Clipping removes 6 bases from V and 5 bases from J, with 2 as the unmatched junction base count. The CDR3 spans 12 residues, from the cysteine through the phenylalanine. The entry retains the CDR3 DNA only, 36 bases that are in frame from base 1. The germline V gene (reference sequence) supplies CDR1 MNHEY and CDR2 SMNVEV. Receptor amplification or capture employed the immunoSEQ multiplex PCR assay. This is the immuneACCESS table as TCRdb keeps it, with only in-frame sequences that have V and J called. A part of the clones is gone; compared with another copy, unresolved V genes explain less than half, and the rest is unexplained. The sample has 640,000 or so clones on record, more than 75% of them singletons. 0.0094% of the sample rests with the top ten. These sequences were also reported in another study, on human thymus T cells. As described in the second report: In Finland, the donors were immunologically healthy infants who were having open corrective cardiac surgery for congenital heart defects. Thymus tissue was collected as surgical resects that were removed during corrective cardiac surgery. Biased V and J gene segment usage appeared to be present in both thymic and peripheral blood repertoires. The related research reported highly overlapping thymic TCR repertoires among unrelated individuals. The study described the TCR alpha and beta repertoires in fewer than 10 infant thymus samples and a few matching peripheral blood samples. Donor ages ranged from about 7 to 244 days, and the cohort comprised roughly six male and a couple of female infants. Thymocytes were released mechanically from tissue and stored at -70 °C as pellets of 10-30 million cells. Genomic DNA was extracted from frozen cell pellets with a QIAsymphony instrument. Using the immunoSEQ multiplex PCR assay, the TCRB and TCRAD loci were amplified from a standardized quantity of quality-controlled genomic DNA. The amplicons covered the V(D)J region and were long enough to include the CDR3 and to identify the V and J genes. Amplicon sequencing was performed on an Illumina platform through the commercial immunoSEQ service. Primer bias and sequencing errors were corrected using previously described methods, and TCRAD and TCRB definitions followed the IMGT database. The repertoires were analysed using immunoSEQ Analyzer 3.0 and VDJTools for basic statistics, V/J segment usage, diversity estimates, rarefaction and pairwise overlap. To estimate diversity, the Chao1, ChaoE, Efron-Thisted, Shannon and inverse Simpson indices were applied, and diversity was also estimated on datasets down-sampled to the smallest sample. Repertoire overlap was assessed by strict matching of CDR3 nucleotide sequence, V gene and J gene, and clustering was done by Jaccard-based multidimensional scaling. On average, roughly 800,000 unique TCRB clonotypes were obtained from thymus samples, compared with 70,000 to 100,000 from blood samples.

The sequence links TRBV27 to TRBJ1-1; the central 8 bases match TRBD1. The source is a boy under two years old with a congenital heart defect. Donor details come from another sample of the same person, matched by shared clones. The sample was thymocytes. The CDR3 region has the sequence CASSRQGTEAFF. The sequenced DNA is TGTGCCAGCAGCCGACAGGGGACTGAAGCTTTCTTT.